The source of this T cell receptor beta chain is a study of cytomegalovirus exposure and HLA in healthy donors. General study points: Over 15,000 TCR beta sequences were associated with HLA alleles at 0.05 false discovery rate in a later analysis. Reports indicate that TCR beta sequences accurately predicted the HLA-A and HLA-B alleles of most subjects.

This clone was seen more than once but under ten times. No antigen is known for it. The CDR3 covers 17 residues. From germline, CDR1 is SEHNR and CDR2 FQNEAQ (reference sequence). J lost 3 bases, V lost 1 base, and 11 bases had no gene match. The PCR made use of 60 Vbeta and 13 Jbeta primers. Sequenced by immunoSEQ multiplex PCR; TCRdb stores in-frame clones only, minus some. This table holds about 160,000 clones, around three quarters found once. The chain recombines TRBV7-9 with TRBJ2-7; 8 bases fit TRBD2. This clonotype was sampled from a man aged 40-50 years in good health and CMV-seropositive. Sequenced sample: PBMCs. CDR3 loop: CASSLVGPRGGGYEQYF. CDR3 coding DNA: TGTGCCAGCAGCTTAGTAGGACCTCGGGGGGGCGGCTACGAGCAGTACTTC.